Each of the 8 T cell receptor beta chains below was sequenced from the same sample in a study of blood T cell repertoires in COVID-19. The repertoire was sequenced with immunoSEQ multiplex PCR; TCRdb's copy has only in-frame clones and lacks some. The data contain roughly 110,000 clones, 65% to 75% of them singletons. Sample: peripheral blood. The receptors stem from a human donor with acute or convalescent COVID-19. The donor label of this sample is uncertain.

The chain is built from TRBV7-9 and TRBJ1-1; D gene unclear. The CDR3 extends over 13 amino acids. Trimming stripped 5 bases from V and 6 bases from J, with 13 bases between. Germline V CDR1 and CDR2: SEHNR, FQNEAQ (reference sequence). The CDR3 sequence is CASSPRALAEAFF. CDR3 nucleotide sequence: TGTGCCAGCAGCCCGCGGGCCCTCGCTGAAGCTTTCTTT.

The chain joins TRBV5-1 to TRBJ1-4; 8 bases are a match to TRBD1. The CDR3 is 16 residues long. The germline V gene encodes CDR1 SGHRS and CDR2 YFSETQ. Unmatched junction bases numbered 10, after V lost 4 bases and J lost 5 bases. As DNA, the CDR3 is TGCGCCAGCAGCGAGGTCGCAGGGGGCGGAAATGAAAAACTGTTTTTT. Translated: CASSEVAGGGNEKLFF.

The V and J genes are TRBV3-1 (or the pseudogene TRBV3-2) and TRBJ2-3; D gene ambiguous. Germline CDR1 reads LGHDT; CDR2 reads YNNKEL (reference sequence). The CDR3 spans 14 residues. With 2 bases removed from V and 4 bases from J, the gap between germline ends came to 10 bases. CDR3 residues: CASSQFAPADTQYF. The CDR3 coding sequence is TGTGCCAGCAGCCAATTTGCCCCGGCAGATACGCAGTATTTT.

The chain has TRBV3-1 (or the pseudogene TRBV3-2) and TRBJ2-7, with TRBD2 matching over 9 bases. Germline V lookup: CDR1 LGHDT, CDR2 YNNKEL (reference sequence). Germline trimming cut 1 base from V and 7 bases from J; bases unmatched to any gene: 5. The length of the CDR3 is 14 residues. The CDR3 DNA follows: TGTGCCAGCAGCCAAGCCAGCGGGGGGTTTGAGCAGTACTTC. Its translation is CASSQASGGFEQYF.

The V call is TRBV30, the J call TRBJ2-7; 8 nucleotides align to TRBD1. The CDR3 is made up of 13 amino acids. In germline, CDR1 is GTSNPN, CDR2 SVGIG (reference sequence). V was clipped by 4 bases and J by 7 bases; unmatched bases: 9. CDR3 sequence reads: CAWTRQGSREQYV. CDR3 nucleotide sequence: TGTGCCTGGACCAGACAGGGGAGTCGGGAGCAGTACGTC.

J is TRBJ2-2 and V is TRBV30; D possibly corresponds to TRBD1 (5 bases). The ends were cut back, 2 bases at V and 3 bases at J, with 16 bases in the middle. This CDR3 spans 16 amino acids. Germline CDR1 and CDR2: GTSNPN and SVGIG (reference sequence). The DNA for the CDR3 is TGTGCCTGGAGTTCCGGTCGGACAACCTACACCGGGGAGCTGTTTTTT. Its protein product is CAWSSGRTTYTGELFF.

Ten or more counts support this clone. CDR3 sequence: CASSRDSRNEQFF. The CDR3 bases are TGTGCCAGCAGTAGGGACAGCCGCAATGAGCAGTTCTTC. This chain links TRBV2 with TRBJ2-1; the match to TRBD1 covers 7 bases. The CDR3 extends over 13 amino acids. V lost 5 bases and J lost 6; bases outside the gene matches: 4. Germline V lookup: CDR1 SNHLY, CDR2 FYNNEI.

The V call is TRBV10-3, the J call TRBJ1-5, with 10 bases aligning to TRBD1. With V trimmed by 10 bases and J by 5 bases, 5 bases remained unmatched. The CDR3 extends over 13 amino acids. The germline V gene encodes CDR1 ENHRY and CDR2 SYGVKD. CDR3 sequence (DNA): TGTGCCACGTCGACAGGGGGCGATCAGCCCCAGCATTTT. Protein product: CATSTGGDQPQHF.